This entry lists 25 T cell receptor beta chains sequenced from one sample in a study of response to subunit inactivated influenza vaccine (dated by TCRdb to the late 2010s). The library was prepared using RT-PCR. The sequencing machine was an Illumina HiSeq 2500. The public reads were reprocessed in TCRdb via fastp at Q25 and MiXCR, keeping in-frame beta chains. Identical CDR3 proteins give one entry, which carries the most common genes and DNA. The sample contains some 600,000 distinct CDR3 sequences, about 15% of them found a single time. The ten largest clones add up to 7.6% of the sample. The sample was PBMCs from blood, taken approximately 15 days before vaccination. The receptor source for this set is a man aged 50 or older who received an inactivated influenza vaccine. Donor details come from another sample of the same person, matched by shared clones.

CDR3 bases: TGTGCCAGTAGGTCAAGACAGGGGAATACTTATGAGCAGTTCTTC. As protein: CASRSRQGNTYEQFF. The chain uses TRBV19 and TRBJ2-1; TRBD1 aligns across 8 bases. The CDR3 sequence is 15 residues long. Per the germline V gene, CDR1 is LNHDA and CDR2 is SQIVND (reference sequence). Unmatched junction bases numbered 12, after V lost 6 bases and J lost 8 bases.

This clonotype was seen a few times. The gene calls are TRBV7-6 and TRBJ2-5; 12 bases match TRBD1. The V gene end was trimmed by 4 bases and the J gene end by 5 bases; junction bases not matched to a gene: 5. This CDR3 contains 15 residues. The germline V gene has CDR1 SGHVS and CDR2 FNYEAQ. The CDR3 DNA reads TGTGCCAGCAGCTCCGGGACAGGGGGCGCGGAGACCCAGTACTTC. Encoded protein: CASSSGTGGAETQYF. Full variable domain (rest looked up from reference TRBV7-6 and TRBJ2-5): GAGVSQSPRYKVTKRGQDVALRCDPISGHVSLYWYRQALGQGPEFLTYFNYEAQQDKSGLPNDRFSAERPEGSISTLTIQRTEQRDSAMYRCASSSGTGGAETQYFGPGTRLLVL.

This clonotype turned up a few times. The chain links TRBV2 to TRBJ1-3; D is undetermined. This CDR3 is 15 amino acids long. The V gene lost 3 bases and the J gene lost 0 bases, with 9 bases spanning the gap. The germline gives CDR1 SNHLY, CDR2 FYNNEI. This chain's CDR3 is CASSDTFFSGNTIYF. In nucleotides, the CDR3 is TGTGCCAGCAGTGACACGTTCTTCTCTGGAAACACCATATATTTT.

The V and J genes are TRBV10-2 and TRBJ1-1; D unresolved. Looked up from germline, CDR1 is WSHSY and CDR2 is SAAADI. V lost 5 bases, J lost 1 base, and 11 bases lay in between. CDR3 length equals 14 residues. CDR3 loop: CASSPIDSNTEAFF. The CDR3 bases are TGCGCCAGCAGTCCCATCGACTCGAACACTGAAGCTTTCTTT.

This chain connects TRBV6-1 to TRBJ1-2, with D possibly TRBD1 on 5 matching bases. This CDR3 comprises 14 residues. Germline-derived CDR1 and CDR2 are MNHNS and SASEGT. V was trimmed by 2 bases and J by 10 bases, leaving 17 bases between them. Here the CDR3 reads CASSEWGPGSYYTF. In nucleotides, the CDR3 is TGTGCCAGCAGTGAATGGGGACCGGGCTCCTACTACACCTTC.

This clonotype came up many times. The chain uses TRBV5-6 and TRBJ2-2; 7 positions match TRBD2. Germline assignment: CDR1 SGHDT and CDR2 YYEEEE. V dropped 2 bases and J dropped 1; count of bases not matched to a gene: 5. The CDR3 length is 16 residues. The CDR3 nucleotides read TGTGCCAGCAGCTTAACGCGGGAGAAGAACACCGGGGAGCTGTTTTTT. Amino acids: CASSLTREKNTGELFF.

CDR3 nucleotide sequence: TGCAGTGCTCGTCAGGGGGGGGCTGAAGCTTTCTTT. It translates to CSARQGGAEAFF. The rearrangement links TRBV29-1 to TRBJ1-1, with 7 bases aligning to TRBD1. Germline V gene sequence: CDR1 SQVTM, CDR2 ANQGSEA. CDR3 length: 12 amino acids.

This clonotype was detected only once. The gene calls are TRBV5-1 and TRBJ2-2; 8 bases are shared with TRBD2. The germline CDR1 and CDR2 sequences are SGHRS and YFSETQ. The CDR3 extends over 16 amino acids. J lost 6 bases, V lost 2 bases, and 9 bases had no gene match. As DNA, the CDR3 is TGCGCCAGCAGCTTCACCGGGGGGGCCGGAGCCGGGGAGCTGTTTTTT. Protein sequence: CASSFTGGAGAGELFF.

This clonotype was detected a few times. The V and J genes are TRBV4-2 and TRBJ2-7, with D uncertain. Per germline, CDR1 LGHNA and CDR2 YNFKEQ. V was shortened by 2 bases and J by 0 bases, with 8 bases between the two germline ends. The CDR3 is 14 amino acids. The CDR3 DNA follows: TGTGCCAGCAGCCAATATCCCAGCTCCTACGAGCAGTACTTC. Protein: CASSQYPSSYEQYF.

Only a few counts were recorded for this clonotype. The chain couples TRBV9 to TRBJ2-3, with TRBD2 as a possible D gene (6 bases). V lost 1 base, J lost 0 bases, and 6 bases lay in between. Germline CDR1 is SGDLS and CDR2 is YYNGEE. The CDR3 has 14 residues. The CDR3, as DNA: TGTGCCAGCAGCGTAAGCGGGAGCACAGATACGCAGTATTTT. Translated, it gives CASSVSGSTDTQYF.

Ten or more counts support this clonotype. V and J are TRBV7-9 and TRBJ2-1; D is perhaps TRBD1 (6 bases). CDR1 and CDR2 from the germline V gene are SEHNR and FQNEAQ (reference sequence). This CDR3 region has 17 residues. Trimming took off 1 base at V and 6 bases at J, with 19 bases between the two ends. DNA for the CDR3: TGTGCCAGCAGCTTAGAAACCAGGGGCTTGAGTAGCAATGAGCAGTTCTTC. It yields the protein CASSLETRGLSSNEQFF.

The chain joins TRBV9 to TRBJ2-7, with TRBD1 matching 7 bases. The CDR3 length is 14 residues. Germline CDR1 reads SGDLS; CDR2 reads YYNGEE. J lost 3 bases, V lost 4 bases, and 7 bases had no gene match. CDR3 nucleotide sequence: TGTGCCAGCAGCCCCCGACAGGGCCACTACGAGCAGTACTTC. Translation: CASSPRQGHYEQYF.

The gene calls are TRBV28 and TRBJ2-3; weak D call: TRBD1 (6 bases). V was clipped by 6 bases and J by 5 bases, with 12 bases between them. The V gene's germline CDR1 is MDHEN and CDR2 SYDVKM. This CDR3 is 13 amino acids long. CDR3 in amino acids: CASREQGRDTQYF. The CDR3 DNA follows: TGTGCCAGCAGAGAGCAGGGGAGAGATACGCAGTATTTT.

V usage is TRBV4-2 and J usage is TRBJ2-7, with 8 positions matching TRBD2. The CDR3 length is 15 residues. V lost 4 bases, J lost 3 bases, and 8 bases stayed unmatched. Germline lookup yields CDR1 LGHNA and CDR2 YNFKEQ. The CDR3 region is CASSPGLDLIYEQYF. The CDR3 nucleotides are TGTGCCAGCAGCCCGGGACTAGATTTAATCTACGAGCAGTACTTC.

The V call is TRBV7-9, the J call TRBJ2-7; tentatively, D is TRBD2 (6 bases). V was shortened by 5 bases and J by 6 bases, with 14 bases between the two germline ends. The CDR3 extends over 13 amino acids. The germline CDR1 and CDR2 sequences are SEHNR and FQNEAQ (reference sequence). Written as DNA, the CDR3 is TGTGCCAGCAGCCATCGGACTAAGGGCGAGCAGTACTTC. This sequence encodes CASSHRTKGEQYF.

This clonotype was seen a handful of times. J is TRBJ1-3 and V is TRBV12-3 or TRBV12-4; D possibly corresponds to TRBD1 (5 bases). The CDR3 totals 14 residues. V was trimmed by 5 bases and J by 7 bases, leaving 15 bases between them. CDR3 sequence reads: CASSPGQGSNTIYF. CDR3 bases: TGTGCCAGCAGTCCGGGGCAAGGGAGTAACACCATATATTTT.

The chain uses TRBV14 and TRBJ2-1, with D tentatively TRBD2 (5 bases). The CDR3 runs 15 residues. Trimming pared 1 base from V and 3 bases from J, leaving 10 bases between. CDR1 and CDR2 from the germline V gene are SGHDN and FVKESK. In nucleotides, the CDR3 is TGTGCCAGCAGCCAAGTAAGCGGAGGCTACAATGAGCAGTTCTTC. This sequence encodes CASSQVSGGYNEQFF.

A few counts support this clonotype. The J gene is TRBJ2-1, the V gene TRBV14; 9 bases line up with TRBD2. The CDR3 runs 20 residues. Germline CDR1 SGHDN, CDR2 FVKESK. V dropped 2 bases and J dropped 1; count of bases not matched to a gene: 15. CDR3 coding DNA: TGTGCCAGCAGCCAATCGGCTAGCGGGAATCTGTGGAGTTCCTACAATGAGCAGTTCTTC. Residues: CASSQSASGNLWSSYNEQFF.

This clonotype has a handful of counts. This chain links TRBV5-1 with TRBJ2-7; TRBD2 agrees at 7 bases. The CDR3 has 16 amino acids. Trimming cost V 0 bases and J 3 bases; bases outside gene matches: 9. CDR1 is SGHRS, CDR2 YFSETQ, per germline. CDR3 sequence: CASSLGRRAGFYEQYF. The CDR3 nucleotides read TGCGCCAGCAGCTTGGGGCGGAGAGCGGGATTCTACGAGCAGTACTTC.

This clonotype appeared a few times. The V gene is TRBV7-2, the J gene TRBJ2-2; 8 bases align to TRBD1. With V trimmed by 0 bases and J by 7 bases, 7 bases remained unmatched. Germline V gene sequence: CDR1 SGHTA, CDR2 FQGNSA. The CDR3 has 16 residues. CDR3 bases: TGTGCCAGCAGCTTAGCGACGGACAGGGTCCACGGGGAGCTGTTTTTT. Amino acids: CASSLATDRVHGELFF.

This clonotype was found a few times. J is TRBJ2-1 and V is TRBV4-1, with 13 bases that match TRBD2. Germline V lookup: CDR1 MGHRA, CDR2 YSYEKL. V gave up 6 bases and J gave up 4 bases; unmatched junction bases: 6. The CDR3 runs 16 residues. The CDR3 here is CASRKGTSGEYNEQFF. The CDR3 region has the DNA TGCGCCAGCAGGAAAGGGACTAGCGGGGAATACAATGAGCAGTTCTTC.

The rearrangement links TRBV29-1 to TRBJ2-5; D is uncertain. CDR1 is SQVTM and CDR2 is ANQGSEA in the germline V gene. This CDR3 contains 11 residues. With 3 bases removed from V and 3 bases from J, the gap between germline ends came to 5 bases. The CDR3 nucleotides are TGCAGCGTTGAGTCGGAAGAGACCCAGTACTTC. Translation: CSVESEETQYF. Full variable domain (remainder filled in from reference TRBV29-1 and TRBJ2-5): SAVISQKPSRDICQRGTSLTIQCQVDSQVTMMFWYRQQPGQSLTLIATANQGSEATYESGFVIDKFPISRPNLTFSTLTVSNMSPEDSSIYLCSVESEETQYFGPGTRLLVL.

A few counts support this clonotype. The J gene is TRBJ1-2, the V gene TRBV19; D not certain. Germline lookup yields CDR1 LNHDA and CDR2 SQIVND (reference sequence). Between the trimmed V and J ends, which lost 7 bases and 0 bases, there was a span of 9 bases. This CDR3 is 13 amino acids long. Here the CDR3 DNA reads TGTGCCAGTACCCCGCTAACTAACTATGGCTACACCTTC. Protein product: CASTPLTNYGYTF.

This clonotype was detected only a few times. The J gene is TRBJ2-1, the V gene TRBV6-2 or TRBV6-3; weak D call: TRBD2 (7 bases). Per germline, CDR1 MNHEY and CDR2 SVGEGT. With 6 bases removed from V and 4 bases from J, the gap between germline ends came to 16 bases. This CDR3 has 15 residues. DNA for the CDR3: TGTGCCAGCAGGGGATTGGGGGGGCCATACAATGAGCAGTTCTTC. Its translation: CASRGLGGPYNEQFF.

This chain links TRBV10-1 with TRBJ2-7; no reliable D call. The CDR3 consists of 12 residues. Germline values: CDR1 WNHNN, CDR2 SYGVQD (reference sequence). V was pared by 0 bases and J by 3 bases, with 3 bases between. CDR3 protein: CASSESIYEQYF. In DNA, the CDR3 is TGCGCCAGCAGTGAGTCTATCTACGAGCAGTACTTC.